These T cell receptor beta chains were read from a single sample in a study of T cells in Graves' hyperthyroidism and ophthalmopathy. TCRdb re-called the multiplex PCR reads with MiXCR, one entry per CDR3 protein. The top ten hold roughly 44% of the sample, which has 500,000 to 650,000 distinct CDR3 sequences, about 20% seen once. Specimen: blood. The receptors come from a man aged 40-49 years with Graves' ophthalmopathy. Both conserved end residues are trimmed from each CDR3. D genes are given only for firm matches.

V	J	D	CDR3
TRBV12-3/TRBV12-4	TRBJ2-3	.	ASSSSPTPDTQY
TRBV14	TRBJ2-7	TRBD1	ASSPTGKPYEQY
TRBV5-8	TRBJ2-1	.	ASSFWRGPINEQF
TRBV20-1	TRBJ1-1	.	SAEWGDYTEAF
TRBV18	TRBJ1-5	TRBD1	ASSPGTGSRSNQPQH
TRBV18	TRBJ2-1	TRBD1	ASSPPRGQGIYEQF
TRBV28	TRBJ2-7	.	ASSLRIHEQY
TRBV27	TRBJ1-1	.	ASSPLAENTEAF
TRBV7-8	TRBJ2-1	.	ASVKSSYNEQF
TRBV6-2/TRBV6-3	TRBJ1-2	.	ASSYDRWIGYGYT
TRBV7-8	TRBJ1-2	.	ASGTGFLGGYT
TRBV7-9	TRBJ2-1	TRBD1	ASSLARTGSFDEQF
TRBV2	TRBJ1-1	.	ASGRRWAEAF
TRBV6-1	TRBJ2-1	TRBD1	ASTRQGASSYNEQF
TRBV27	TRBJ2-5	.	ASTKLGTQY
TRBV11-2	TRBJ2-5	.	ASRRDTETQY
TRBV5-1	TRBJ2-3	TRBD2	ASSTRTSGAGTDTQY
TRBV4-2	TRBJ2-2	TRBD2	ASSQDSQREAGELF
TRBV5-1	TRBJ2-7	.	ASSSDSAPYYEQY
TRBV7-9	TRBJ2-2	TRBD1	ASSLRDREAGELF
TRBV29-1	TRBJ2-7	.	SFSDGIYEQY
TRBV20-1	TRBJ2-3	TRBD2	SAVGLAVTDTQY
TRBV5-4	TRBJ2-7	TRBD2	AAGSITSGIYEQY
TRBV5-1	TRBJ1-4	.	ASSLDSENEKLF
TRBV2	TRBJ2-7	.	ASSDGNRGGQY
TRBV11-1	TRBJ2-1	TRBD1	ASSPGQGALNEQF
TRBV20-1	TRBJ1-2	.	SARGQFTNYGYT
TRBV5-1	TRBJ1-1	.	ASSLVWGLNTEAF
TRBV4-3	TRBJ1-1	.	ASSQDRSQAF
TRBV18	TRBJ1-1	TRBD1	ASSPPRTGRNTEAF
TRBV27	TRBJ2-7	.	ASTPRAGWHEQY
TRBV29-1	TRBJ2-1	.	SAPFRTNNEQF
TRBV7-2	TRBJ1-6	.	ASSPYSSSYNSPLH
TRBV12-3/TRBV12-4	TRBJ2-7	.	ASSSLATSYEQY
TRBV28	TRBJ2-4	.	ASSQTGRNIQY
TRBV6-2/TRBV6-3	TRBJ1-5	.	ASSLRGSAQPQH
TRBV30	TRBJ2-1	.	TLGRSYNEQF
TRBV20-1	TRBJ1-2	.	SAGGQGTNYGYT
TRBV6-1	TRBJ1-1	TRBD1	ASRTGEGKAF
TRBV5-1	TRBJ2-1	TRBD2	ASGYSGGNEQF
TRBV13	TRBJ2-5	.	ASSLRGSIKTQY
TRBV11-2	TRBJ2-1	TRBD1	ASSRDRGLGEQF
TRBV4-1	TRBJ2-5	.	ASSQGITGASKETQY
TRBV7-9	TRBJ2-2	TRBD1	ASSSLGTGVAGELF